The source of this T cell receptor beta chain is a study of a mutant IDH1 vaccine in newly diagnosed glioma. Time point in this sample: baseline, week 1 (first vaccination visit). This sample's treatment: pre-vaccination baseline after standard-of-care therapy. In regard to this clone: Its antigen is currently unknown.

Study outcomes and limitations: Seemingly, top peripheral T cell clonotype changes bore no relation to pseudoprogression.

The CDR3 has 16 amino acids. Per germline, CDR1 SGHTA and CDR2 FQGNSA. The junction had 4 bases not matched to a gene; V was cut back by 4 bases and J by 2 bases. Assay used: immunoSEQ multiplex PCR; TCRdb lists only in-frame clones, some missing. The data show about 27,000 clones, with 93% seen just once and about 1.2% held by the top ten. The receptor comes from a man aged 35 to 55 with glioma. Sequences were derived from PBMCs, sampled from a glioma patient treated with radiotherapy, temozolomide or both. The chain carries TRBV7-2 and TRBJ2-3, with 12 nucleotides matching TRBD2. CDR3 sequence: CASSSLAGGTTDTQYF. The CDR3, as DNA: TGTGCCAGCAGCTCACTAGCGGGGGGTACCACAGATACGCAGTATTTT.